The 32 T cell receptor beta chains below come from one sample, sequenced in a study of T cells in localized non-small cell lung cancer. Method: immunoSEQ multiplex PCR; TCRdb's copy keeps in-frame clones and lacks some. The data contain some 49,000 clones, approximately 80% of them singletons. The specimen comprised peripheral blood mononuclear cells, sampled before any cancer treatment. These receptors were collected from a man aged 35 to 69 with stage III lung adenocarcinoma.

A single count supports this clone. V gene TRBV19 combines with J gene TRBJ1-5; D might be TRBD1 (5 bases). The CDR3 is 13 residues long. CDR1 is LNHDA and CDR2 is SQIVND in the germline V gene (reference sequence). Trimming took 6 bases from V and 4 from J, leaving 10 bases between them. The DNA of the CDR3 is TGTGCCAGTAGCAGACAGATTAATCAGCCCCAGCATTTT. As protein: CASSRQINQPQHF. Full variable domain (remainder filled in from reference TRBV19 and TRBJ1-5): DGGITQSPKYLFRKEGQNVTLSCEQNLNHDAMYWYRQDPGQGLRLIYYSQIVNDFQKGDIAEGYSVSREKKESFPLTVTSAQKNPTAFYLCASSRQINQPQHFGDGTRLSIL.

V usage is TRBV29-1 and J usage is TRBJ2-1; D may correspond to TRBD1 or TRBD2 (5 bases each). Trimming left V 3 bases short and J 5 bases short, with 14 bases between. Germline-derived CDR1 and CDR2 are SQVTM and ANQGSEA. The CDR3 loop spans 14 amino acids. The CDR3 DNA is TGCAGCGTTGACCGGGGCCTCGGGAACAATGAGCAGTTCTTC. This encodes CSVDRGLGNNEQFF.

This clone turned up a few times. The rearrangement links TRBV27 to TRBJ2-7; 7 bases fit TRBD1. Germline CDR1 MNHEY, CDR2 SMNVEV (reference sequence). This CDR3 comprises 12 residues. V shed 11 bases and J 4 bases; nucleotides not matched to a gene: 8. CDR3 in DNA: TGTGCCGCTCAATCGACAGGGTACGAGCAGTACTTC. It translates to CAAQSTGYEQYF.

The genes are TRBV5-1 and TRBJ1-2; TRBD1 matches 7 bases. The junction had 17 bases not matched to a gene; V was cut back by 1 base and J by 8 bases. The CDR3 sequence is 17 residues long. Germline CDR1 is SGHRS and CDR2 is YFSETQ. CDR3 sequence reads: CASSLSGTAYNSEGYTF. CDR3 DNA: TGCGCCAGCAGCTTGAGCGGGACAGCCTACAACTCGGAGGGCTACACCTTC.

J is TRBJ2-1 and V is TRBV30, with D maybe TRBD2 (6 bases). The length of the CDR3 is 13 residues. V lost 4 bases to trimming and J lost 5 bases, with 12 bases between them. Germline V lookup: CDR1 GTSNPN, CDR2 SVGIG (reference sequence). This chain's CDR3 is CAWTRGLDNEQFF. The CDR3 DNA is TGTGCCTGGACCCGGGGGTTGGACAATGAGCAGTTCTTC.

The V and J genes are TRBV6-1 and TRBJ2-7; D remains unclear. Germline loops: CDR1 MNHNS, CDR2 SASEGT. The CDR3 consists of 12 residues. The V end was cut by 3 bases, the J end by 1 base, with 4 bases between. CDR3 DNA: TGTGCCAGCAGTGATGAATCCTACGAGCAGTACTTC. Its protein is CASSDESYEQYF.

This chain links TRBV6-1 with TRBJ2-7, with 8 bases lining up with TRBD1. Trimming took 9 bases from V and 3 from J; bases not matched to a gene: 10. Looked up from germline, CDR1 is MNHNS and CDR2 is SASEGT. This CDR3 has 14 amino acids. The CDR3 loop reads CASLPRDRYYEQYF. The DNA for the CDR3 is TGTGCCAGTCTCCCTAGGGACAGGTACTACGAGCAGTACTTC.

The rearrangement links TRBV19 to TRBJ2-5; possible D gene TRBD1, 5 bases. Germline CDR1 LNHDA, CDR2 SQIVND (reference sequence). The length of the CDR3 is 15 residues. Deletions cut 5 bases from V and 2 bases from J, with 15 bases between. The CDR3 sequence: CASSPRVIEQETQYF. CDR3 in DNA: TGTGCCAGTAGTCCCAGGGTAATCGAACAAGAGACCCAGTACTTC.

V usage is TRBV19 and J usage is TRBJ2-2; 13 bases map to TRBD2. The germline gives CDR1 LNHDA, CDR2 SQIVND (reference sequence). Trimming at V came to 6 bases and at J to 5 bases, leaving 6 bases not matched to a gene. The CDR3 spans 16 residues. The CDR3 DNA is TGTGCCAGTAGAACACTAGCGGGGGGGCATACCGGGGAGCTGTTTTTT. Its protein product is CASRTLAGGHTGELFF.

The chain recombines TRBV4-1 with TRBJ2-2, with TRBD1 identical over 7 bases. V dropped 4 bases and J dropped 5; count of bases not matched to a gene: 4. The CDR3 length is 14 residues. Germline CDR1 is MGHRA and CDR2 is YSYEKL. In nucleotides, the CDR3 is TGCGCCAGCAGCCCACCCAGGGGGACCGGGGAGCTGTTTTTT. Translation: CASSPPRGTGELFF.

The chain employs TRBV15 and TRBJ2-5, with a possible D match to TRBD1 (7 bases). CDR1 LNHNV and CDR2 YYDKDF come from the germline V gene (reference sequence). CDR3 size: 17 residues. V was shortened by 1 base and J by 4 bases, with 19 bases between the two germline ends. Here the CDR3 DNA reads TGTGCCACCAGCAGAGGGAACAGGGGAGGAGGTCGAGAGACCCAGTACTTC. Its translation is CATSRGNRGGGRETQYF.

The count of this clone is one. The chain recombines TRBV18 with TRBJ2-5, with D perhaps matching TRBD1 (5 bases). This CDR3 has 14 amino acids. V lost 3 bases to trimming and J lost 2 bases, with 10 bases between them. Germline-derived CDR1 and CDR2 are KGHSH and LQKENI. In nucleotides, the CDR3 is TGTGCCAGCTCACCGATCAGGGCACAAGAGACCCAGTACTTC. Its translation is CASSPIRAQETQYF. Looking up the rest from reference TRBV18 and TRBJ2-5 gives the full variable domain: NAGVMQNPRHLVRRRGQEARLRCSPMKGHSHVYWYRQLPEEGLKFMVYLQKENIIDESGMPKERFSAEFPKEGPSILRIQQVVRGDSAAYFCASSPIRAQETQYFGPGTRLLVL.

The chain recombines TRBV12-5 with TRBJ2-1; TRBD2 matches at 10 bases. CDR3 size: 17 residues. V trimming: 0 bases; J trimming: 4 bases; junction bases outside the gene matches: 6. In germline, CDR1 is LGHNT, CDR2 FRNRAP. For the CDR3, the DNA is TGTGCTAGTGGTTTGGTGGTAGCGGGGGGAAAATACAATGAGCAGTTCTTC. This codes for CASGLVVAGGKYNEQFF.

This clone appeared a few times. This chain links TRBV4-1 with TRBJ2-1; TRBD2 matches 15 bases. J lost 0 bases, V lost 3 bases, and 6 bases had no gene match. This CDR3 region has 19 residues. Germline V gives CDR1 MGHRA, CDR2 YSYEKL. The CDR3 sequence is CASSHRTSGGDSSYNEQFF. The CDR3 DNA sequence: TGCGCCAGCAGCCATAGGACTAGCGGGGGGGACAGCTCCTACAATGAGCAGTTCTTC.

DNA of the CDR3: TGTGCTAGTGGGACAGGGGCCGGGGAGCTGTTTTTT. Its protein is CASGTGAGELFF. V usage is TRBV12-5 and J usage is TRBJ2-2, with 8 bases that match TRBD1. Trimming at V came to 6 bases and at J to 6 bases, leaving 0 bases not matched to a gene. The germline V gene encodes CDR1 LGHNT and CDR2 FRNRAP. This CDR3 spans 12 amino acids.

The genes are TRBV7-2 and TRBJ1-3; 8 bases line up with TRBD1. The germline CDR1 and CDR2 sequences are SGHTA and FQGNSA. Trimming at V came to 3 bases and at J to 5 bases, leaving 3 bases not matched to a gene. CDR3 size: 14 residues. The DNA of the CDR3 is TGTGCCAGCAGCTTCTGGACAGGGAGAAACACCATATATTTT. Its translation: CASSFWTGRNTIYF.

CDR3 DNA: TGTGCCATCAGTGCGCCTAGCGGGGGTTACTCTGGGGCCAACGTCCTGACTTTC. It yields the protein CAISAPSGGYSGANVLTF. J is TRBJ2-6 and V is TRBV10-3, with TRBD2 matching over 10 bases. Germline assignment: CDR1 ENHRY and CDR2 SYGVKD. The CDR3 consists of 18 residues. V lost 4 bases and J lost 0; bases outside the gene matches: 6.

The J gene is TRBJ2-7, the V gene TRBV5-1, with 8 bases identical to TRBD1. CDR1 is SGHRS and CDR2 is YFSETQ in the germline V gene. Unmatched junction bases numbered 3, after V lost 7 bases and J lost 0 bases. The CDR3 consists of 13 residues. CDR3: CASQGQGSYEQYF. For the CDR3, the DNA is TGCGCCAGCCAAGGACAGGGCTCCTACGAGCAGTACTTC.

V gene TRBV7-6 combines with J gene TRBJ2-7; 9 nucleotides agree with TRBD1. Germline V gives CDR1 SGHVS, CDR2 FNYEAQ. With V trimmed by 1 base and J by 3 bases, 4 bases remained unmatched. CDR3 size: 15 residues. The CDR3 nucleotides read TGTGCCAGCAGCTTAGACGGGACAGGGTTCTACGAGCAGTACTTC. Its protein product is CASSLDGTGFYEQYF.

The chain recombines TRBV5-6 with TRBJ2-2, with D possibly TRBD1 on 6 matching bases. V gave up 0 bases and J gave up 8 bases, with 14 bases separating them. The CDR3 has 15 amino acids. Per germline, CDR1 SGHDT and CDR2 YYEEEE. CDR3 nucleotide sequence: TGTGCCAGCAGCTTGGATGCAGGGGCTGTAGGGGAGCTGTTTTTT. Translated: CASSLDAGAVGELFF. Combining the CDR3 with reference TRBV5-6 and TRBJ2-2 gives the whole variable domain DAGVTQSPTHLIKTRGQQVTLRCSPKSGHDTVSWYQQALGQGPQFIFQYYEEEERQRGNFPDRFSGHQFPNYSSELNVNALLLGDSALYLCASSLDAGAVGELFFGEGSRLTVL.

V gene TRBV4-2 combines with J gene TRBJ1-4; 8 positions match TRBD1. With 1 base clipped from V and 8 bases from J, the junction kept 6 bases outside the gene matches. CDR3 length: 15 residues. Germline values: CDR1 LGHNA, CDR2 YNFKEQ. Written as DNA, the CDR3 is TGTGCCAGCAGCCAAGCGACAGGGGCTAGGGAAAAACTGTTTTTT. Protein product: CASSQATGAREKLFF.

This clone came up a few times. CDR3 coding DNA: TGTGCCAGCAGCCAAGCAAAGAATTCACCCCTCCACTTT. Translated: CASSQAKNSPLHF. The chain recombines TRBV4-2 with TRBJ1-6; D uncertain. Trimming stripped 1 base from V and 7 bases from J, with 5 bases between. From germline, CDR1 is LGHNA and CDR2 YNFKEQ. This CDR3 comprises 13 residues.

The chain combines TRBV6-5 with TRBJ2-1; TRBD1 or TRBD2 may be the D gene (5 bases each). Looked up from germline, CDR1 is MNHEY and CDR2 is SVGAGI. Trimming removed 2 bases from V and 3 bases from J, with 8 bases in between. This CDR3 spans 14 amino acids. The chain's CDR3 is CASSYGGGYNEQFF. The CDR3 nucleotides read TGTGCCAGCAGTTACGGTGGGGGCTACAATGAGCAGTTCTTC.

The chain joins TRBV6-5 to TRBJ2-5, with 10 bases matching TRBD1. V trimming: 1 base; J trimming: 4 bases; junction bases outside the gene matches: 3. Germline values: CDR1 MNHEY, CDR2 SVGAGI. CDR3 length: 15 residues. CDR3 coding DNA: TGTGCCAGCAGTTACTTACGGACAGGGGGAGAGACCCAGTACTTC. This sequence encodes CASSYLRTGGETQYF.

This clone was seen a handful of times. The CDR3 is CATSGRGYQPQHF. CDR3 DNA sequence: TGTGCCACCAGCGGTCGGGGCTATCAGCCCCAGCATTTT. The chain uses TRBV15 and TRBJ1-5; the D gene is possibly TRBD1 (5 bases). Trimming stripped 5 bases from V and 5 bases from J, with 10 bases between. Per germline, CDR1 LNHNV and CDR2 YYDKDF (reference sequence). This CDR3 is 13 amino acids long.

This chain joins TRBV10-1 and TRBJ2-3; D unclear. The V end lost 0 bases, the J end lost 5 bases, and 3 bases lay between the germline ends. Germline V gives CDR1 WNHNN, CDR2 SYGVQD (reference sequence). This CDR3 is 12 amino acids long. The CDR3 DNA follows: TGCGCCAGCAGTGAGTCGGGAGATACGCAGTATTTT. Translation: CASSESGDTQYF.

The CDR3 protein is CASSSYDSQETQYF. The CDR3 DNA reads as TGTGCCAGCAGCTCCTACGACAGCCAAGAGACCCAGTACTTC. This chain joins TRBV7-3 and TRBJ2-5; D is possibly TRBD1 (5 bases). CDR1 and CDR2 from the germline V gene are SGHTA and FQGTGA. Trimming left V 4 bases short and J 1 base short, with 10 bases between. CDR3 length equals 14 residues.

This clone came up once. V gene TRBV5-1 combines with J gene TRBJ2-7; 9 positions match TRBD2. V gave up 0 bases and J gave up 7 bases; unmatched junction bases: 11. Germline CDR1 is SGHRS and CDR2 is YFSETQ. The CDR3 loop spans 16 amino acids. CDR3 nucleotides: TGCGCCAGCAGCTTGGTGGCTAGCGGGACCCACGGGGAGCAGTACTTC. Its translation: CASSLVASGTHGEQYF.

This chain links TRBV27 with TRBJ2-3; TRBD2 agrees at 15 bases. The junction had 14 bases not matched to a gene; V was cut back by 5 bases and J by 2 bases. The CDR3 covers 20 residues. CDR1 and CDR2 (germline): MNHEY, SMNVEV (reference sequence). The DNA of the CDR3 is TGTGCCAGCAGTCCAGGACTAGCGGGGGGGTATCTCGCGGACACAGATACGCAGTATTTT. This encodes CASSPGLAGGYLADTDTQYF.

This clone occurred a few times. The chain uses TRBV2 and TRBJ1-2; D perhaps matches TRBD1 (6 bases). V was clipped by 10 bases and J by 0 bases, with 12 bases between them. This CDR3 is built from 13 residues. CDR1 SNHLY and CDR2 FYNNEI come from the germline V gene. The CDR3 region has the DNA TGTGCCAAGAGGACAGCAGCTAACTATGGCTACACCTTC. Encoded protein: CAKRTAANYGYTF.

The rearrangement uses TRBV21-1 and TRBJ2-7. TRBV21-1 represents a pseudogene. The CDR3 covers 15 residues. CDR3 sequence: CASSKAIGDLDEQYF. CDR3 bases: TGTGCCAGCAGCAAAGCCATTGGGGATTTGGACGAGCAGTACTTC.

V usage is TRBV29-1 and J usage is TRBJ2-7; TRBD1 or TRBD2 may be the D gene (5 bases each). The CDR3 runs to 13 residues. The V gene's germline CDR1 is SQVTM and CDR2 ANQGSEA. With 5 bases removed from V and 4 bases from J, the gap between germline ends came to 15 bases. The CDR3 loop reads CSVTGTLTYEQYF. CDR3 sequence (DNA): TGCAGCGTTACCGGGACCCTAACGTACGAGCAGTACTTC.